The 14 T cell receptor beta chains reported below all come from one sample, sequenced in a study of vaccination and CD4 T cells after COVID-19. Oncomine TCR Beta short-read sequencing was applied to DNA from cultured CD4+ T cells. In TCRdb, the PCR reads were re-called with MiXCR into one record per CDR3 protein. The sample contains fewer than 15,000 distinct CDR3 sequences, roughly 45% of which appear only once. Treatment noted: approximately 11-day PBMC culture with coronavirus spike peptide pools or control peptides (ViraFEST assay). Their cognate antigens are unknown. Sequenced material: CD4+ T cells from blood, cultured in vitro. All receptors derive from a human donor who had recovered from COVID-19.

A few counts support this clonotype. The chain links TRBV11-3 to TRBJ2-5; tentatively, D is TRBD1 (5 bases). This CDR3 spans 12 amino acids. CDR1 and CDR2 (germline): SGHNT, YENEEA. CDR3 DNA: TGTGCTACCCAGGGCAACCAAGAGACCCAGTACTTC. Protein product: CATQGNQETQYF.

The rearrangement uses TRBV6-2 or TRBV6-3 and TRBJ2-7; no clear D. CDR1 is MNHEY, CDR2 SVGEGT, per germline. This CDR3 is built from 15 residues. V shed 6 bases and J shed 5 bases, with 20 bases lying between them. CDR3 nucleotides: TGTGCCAGCAGACCCGACGGTGGGCCTGCCCACGAGCAGTACTTC. It codes for CASRPDGGPAHEQYF.

This clonotype came up a few times. Written as DNA, the CDR3 is TGTGCCACTTCGAAAGGGGGGATTGGTGGCTACACCTTC. Translated: CATSKGGIGGYTF. The J gene is TRBJ1-2, the V gene TRBV10-3; a weak D match, TRBD1 (6 bases). The germline V and J ends were trimmed by 10 bases and 7 bases, with 19 bases remaining between them. Germline V CDR1 and CDR2: ENHRY, SYGVKD. The CDR3 is 13 amino acids.

The chain links TRBV15 to TRBJ2-7; D not resolved. The V end lost 5 bases, the J end lost 6 bases, and 17 bases lay between the germline ends. The CDR3 loop spans 14 amino acids. CDR1 LNHNV and CDR2 YYDKDF come from the germline V gene (reference sequence). The CDR3 spells CATSLPLRVSEQYF. Here the CDR3 DNA reads TGTGCCACCAGCCTACCCTTAAGGGTGAGCGAGCAGTACTTC.

The J gene is TRBJ2-7, the V gene TRBV27; 8 nucleotides align to TRBD2. The CDR3 sequence is 20 residues long. CDR1 is MNHEY, CDR2 SMNVEV, per germline (reference sequence). V shed 10 bases and J 3 bases; nucleotides not matched to a gene: 29. CDR3 DNA sequence: TGTGCCACCACCCGGACAGCCTTTAGCGGGAAGGGAGGGCTAGTCTACGAGCAGTACTTC. This codes for CATTRTAFSGKGGLVYEQYF.

The V gene is TRBV27, the J gene TRBJ1-1; 9 bases fit TRBD1. Germline CDR1 is MNHEY and CDR2 is SMNVEV (reference sequence). This CDR3 region has 18 residues. Trimming cost V 4 bases and J 2 bases; bases outside gene matches: 14. The CDR3 spells CASSSLYRGRRGNTEAFF. CDR3 bases: TGTGCCAGCAGTTCCCTTTACAGGGGGCGAAGGGGAAACACTGAAGCTTTCTTT.

The chain is built from TRBV28 and TRBJ2-7, with D uncertain. Trimming took 6 bases from V and 0 from J, leaving 12 bases between them. Germline V gene lookup returns CDR1 MDHEN and CDR2 SYDVKM. The CDR3 is made up of 14 amino acids. The CDR3 reads CASSNRRTSYEQYF. CDR3 coding DNA: TGTGCCAGCAGCAACCGGCGCACCTCCTACGAGCAGTACTTC.

The chain couples TRBV25-1 to TRBJ1-6; D not resolved. Germline CDR1 and CDR2: MGHDK and SYGVNS. Between the trimmed V and J ends, which lost 4 bases and 5 bases, there was a span of 9 bases. The CDR3 is 14 residues long. CDR3 in amino acids: CASSVVTDNSPLHF. The CDR3 DNA follows: TGTGCCAGCAGTGTTGTGACCGATAATTCACCCCTCCACTTT.

This chain uses TRBV27 with TRBJ1-2; tentative D call: TRBD1 (6 bases). CDR1 is MNHEY and CDR2 is SMNVEV in the germline V gene (reference sequence). There are 13 residues in the CDR3. Trimming pared 8 bases from V and 4 bases from J, leaving 14 bases between. CDR3 in amino acids: CASSAGTLYGYTF. As DNA, the CDR3 is TGTGCCAGCTCCGCCGGGACACTCTATGGCTACACCTTC.

This clonotype has just a few counts. This chain links TRBV20-1 with TRBJ1-3, with D perhaps TRBD1 (5 bases). The CDR3 runs 13 residues. Germline V gives CDR1 DFQATT, CDR2 SNEGSKA (reference sequence). The V end was cut by 5 bases, the J end by 2 bases, with 10 bases between. CDR3 DNA sequence: TGCAGTGCTGGGGACGCGACTGGAAACACCATATATTTT. It yields the protein CSAGDATGNTIYF.

The chain uses TRBV28 and TRBJ1-4, with D perhaps TRBD1 (5 bases). This CDR3 contains 14 residues. Looked up from germline, CDR1 is MDHEN and CDR2 is SYDVKM. Trimming shortened V by 10 bases and J by 7 bases, and 19 bases separated the two germline ends. The DNA for the CDR3 is TGTGCCACTAATTTTAGGGGTTGGGCTGAAAAACTGTTTTTT. Encoded protein: CATNFRGWAEKLFF.

This clonotype was seen a handful of times. V is TRBV27 and J is TRBJ1-4; perhaps TRBD1 as D (5 bases). Germline CDR1 MNHEY, CDR2 SMNVEV (reference sequence). V gave up 3 bases and J gave up 6 bases, with 14 bases separating them. This CDR3 contains 15 residues. The CDR3 loop reads CASSFIRGMDEKLFF. The CDR3 DNA reads as TGTGCCAGCAGTTTCATAAGGGGTATGGATGAAAAACTGTTTTTT. Using reference TRBV27 and TRBJ1-4 for the parts outside the CDR3, the full variable domain is EAQVTQNPRYLITVTGKKLTVTCSQNMNHEYMSWYRQDPGLGLRQIYYSMNVEVTDKGDVPEGYKVSRKEKRNFPLILESPSPNQTSLYFCASSFIRGMDEKLFFGSGTQLSVL.

This chain connects TRBV12-3 or TRBV12-4 to TRBJ1-2, with TRBD1 identical over 9 bases. This CDR3 spans 15 amino acids. With V trimmed by 5 bases and J by 5 bases, 9 bases remained unmatched. The CDR3 DNA reads TGTGCCAGCAGTCGCCGGGACAGGGAGAAATATGGCTACACCTTC. Protein: CASSRRDREKYGYTF.

The rearrangement links TRBV5-1 to TRBJ2-7, with D maybe TRBD2 (5 bases). The CDR3 is 13 residues long. The V gene lost 2 bases and the J gene lost 3 bases, with 9 bases spanning the gap. Looked up from germline, CDR1 is SGHRS and CDR2 is YFSETQ. The CDR3, as DNA: TGCGCCAGCAGCTTTAGCGACGACTACGAGCAGTACTTC. Translating gives CASSFSDDYEQYF.